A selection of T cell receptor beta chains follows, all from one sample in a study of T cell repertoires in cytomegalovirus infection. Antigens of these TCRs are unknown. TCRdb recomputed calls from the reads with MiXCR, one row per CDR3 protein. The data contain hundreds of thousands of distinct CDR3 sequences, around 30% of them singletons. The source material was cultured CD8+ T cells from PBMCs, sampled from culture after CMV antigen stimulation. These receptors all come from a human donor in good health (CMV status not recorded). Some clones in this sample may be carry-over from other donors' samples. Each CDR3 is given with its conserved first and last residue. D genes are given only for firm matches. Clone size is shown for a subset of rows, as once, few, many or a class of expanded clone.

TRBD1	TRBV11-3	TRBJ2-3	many	CASSSGQGFDTQYF	TGTGCCAGCAGCTCCGGACAGGGGTTCGATACGCAGTATTTT
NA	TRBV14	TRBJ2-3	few	CASSQDRNTDTQYF	TGTGCCAGCAGCCAAGATCGGAACACAGATACGCAGTATTTT
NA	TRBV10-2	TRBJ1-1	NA	CASSEPAGTTEAFF	TGCGCCAGCAGTGAGCCGGCAGGGACCACTGAAGCTTTCTTT
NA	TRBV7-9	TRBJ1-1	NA	CASSLGGTSPDTEAFF	TGTGCCAGCAGCTTAGGGGGCACTTCGCCTGACACTGAAGCTTTCTTT
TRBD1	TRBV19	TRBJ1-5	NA	CASSIVRQGHQPQHF	TGTGCCAGTAGTATAGTCCGACAGGGACATCAGCCCCAGCATTTT
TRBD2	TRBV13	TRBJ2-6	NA	CASSLTSGGPFSGANVLTF	TGTGCCAGCAGCTTGACTAGCGGGGGCCCATTCTCTGGGGCCAACGTCCTGACTTTC
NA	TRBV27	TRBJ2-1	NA	CASSSADEQFF	TGTGCCAGCAGTTCTGCGGACGAGCAGTTCTTC
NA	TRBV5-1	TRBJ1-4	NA	CASSLASGGATNEKLFF	TGCGCCAGCAGCTTGGCCTCGGGGGGAGCAACTAATGAAAAACTGTTTTTT
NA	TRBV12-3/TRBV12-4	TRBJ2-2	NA	CASSFWPGPPSNTGELFF	TGTGCCAGCAGTTTTTGGCCAGGCCCCCCGTCGAACACCGGGGAGCTGTTTTTT
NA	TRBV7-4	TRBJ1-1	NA	CASSNGRLNTEAFF	TGTGCCAGCAGCAATGGGAGGCTTAACACTGAAGCTTTCTTT
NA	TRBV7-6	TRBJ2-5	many	CASSPLEEVWETQYF	TGTGCCAGCAGCCCCTTGGAGGAGGTCTGGGAGACCCAGTACTTC
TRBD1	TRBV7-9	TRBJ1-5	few	CASSSGGGSVPQHF	TGTGCCAGCAGCTCAGGGGGGGGATCAGTCCCCCAGCATTTT
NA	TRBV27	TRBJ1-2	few	CASSFAADPNYGYTF	TGTGCCAGCAGTTTCGCGGCAGACCCTAACTATGGCTACACCTTC
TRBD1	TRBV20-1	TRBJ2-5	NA	CSASGTGGAETQYF	TGCAGTGCTTCCGGGACAGGGGGCGCGGAGACCCAGTACTTC
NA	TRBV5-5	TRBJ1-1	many	CASSLRQAYTEAFF	TGTGCCAGCAGCTTAAGACAGGCCTACACTGAAGCTTTCTTT
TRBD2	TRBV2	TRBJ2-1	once	CAIPALAGGSSSYNEQFF	TGTGCCATCCCGGCCCTAGCGGGGGGCTCCAGCTCCTACAATGAGCAGTTCTTC
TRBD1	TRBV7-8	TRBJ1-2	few	CASSLAPGTGNGYTF	TGTGCCAGCAGCTTAGCGCCAGGGACAGGGAATGGCTACACCTTC
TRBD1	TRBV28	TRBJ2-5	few	CASSLFAGGETQYF	TGTGCCAGCAGTTTATTTGCAGGGGGAGAGACCCAGTACTTC
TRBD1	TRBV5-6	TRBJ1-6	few	CASSLSTGGLLLHF	TGTGCCAGCAGCTTGTCAACAGGGGGCTTGCTCCTCCACTTT
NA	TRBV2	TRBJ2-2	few	CASSEGRRTNTGELFF	TGTGCCAGCAGTGAAGGTCGGAGAACCAACACCGGGGAGCTGTTTTTT
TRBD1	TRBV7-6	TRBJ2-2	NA	CASSSPRPGTGVTGELFF	TGTGCCAGCAGCTCACCCCGTCCGGGGACAGGTGTTACCGGGGAGCTGTTTTTT
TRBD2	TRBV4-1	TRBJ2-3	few	CASSQGGSGGDGTDTQYF	TGCGCCAGCAGCCAAGGTGGGAGCGGGGGGGATGGCACAGATACGCAGTATTTT
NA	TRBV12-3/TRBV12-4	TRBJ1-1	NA	CASSPGGVSEAFF	TGTGCCAGCAGCCCGGGGGGGGTGTCTGAAGCTTTCTTT